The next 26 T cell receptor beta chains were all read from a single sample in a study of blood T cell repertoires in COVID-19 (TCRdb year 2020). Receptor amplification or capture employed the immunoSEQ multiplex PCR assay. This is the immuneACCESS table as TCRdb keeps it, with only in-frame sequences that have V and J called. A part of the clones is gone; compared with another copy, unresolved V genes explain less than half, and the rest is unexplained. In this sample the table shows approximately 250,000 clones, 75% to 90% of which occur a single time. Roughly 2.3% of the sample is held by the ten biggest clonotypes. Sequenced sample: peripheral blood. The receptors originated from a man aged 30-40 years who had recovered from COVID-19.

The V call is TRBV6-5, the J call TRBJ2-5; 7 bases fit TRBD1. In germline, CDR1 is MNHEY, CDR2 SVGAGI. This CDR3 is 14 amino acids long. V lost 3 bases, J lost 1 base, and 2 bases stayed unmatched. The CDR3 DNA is TGTGCCAGCAGTTATACAGGGGCCCAAGAGACCCAGTACTTC. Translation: CASSYTGAQETQYF.

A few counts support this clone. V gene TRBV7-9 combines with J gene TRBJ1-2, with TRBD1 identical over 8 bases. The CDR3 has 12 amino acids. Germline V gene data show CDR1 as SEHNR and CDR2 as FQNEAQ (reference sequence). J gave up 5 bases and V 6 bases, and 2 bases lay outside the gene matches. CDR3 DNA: TGTGCCAGCAGTCGACAGGGGTATGGCTACACCTTC. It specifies CASSRQGYGYTF. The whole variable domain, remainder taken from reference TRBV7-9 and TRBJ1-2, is DTGVSQNPRHKITKRGQNVTFRCDPISEHNRLYWYRQTLGQGPEFLTYFQNEAQLEKSRLLSDRFSAERPKGSFSTLEIQRTEQGDSAMYLCASSRQGYGYTFGSGTRLTVV.

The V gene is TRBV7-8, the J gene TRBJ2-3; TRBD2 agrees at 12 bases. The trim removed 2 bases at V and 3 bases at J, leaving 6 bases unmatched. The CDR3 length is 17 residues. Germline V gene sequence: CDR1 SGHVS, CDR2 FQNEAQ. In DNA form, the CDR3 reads TGTGCCAGCAGCTTATACTTCACTAGCGGGGGGACAGATACGCAGTATTTT. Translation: CASSLYFTSGGTDTQYF.

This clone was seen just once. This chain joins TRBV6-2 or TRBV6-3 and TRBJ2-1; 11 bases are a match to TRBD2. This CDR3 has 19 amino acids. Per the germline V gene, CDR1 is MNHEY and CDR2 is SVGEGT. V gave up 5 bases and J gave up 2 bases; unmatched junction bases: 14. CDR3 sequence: CASSKHPSGGKPAYNEQFF. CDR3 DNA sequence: TGTGCCAGCAGTAAACACCCTAGCGGGGGGAAACCCGCCTACAATGAGCAGTTCTTC.

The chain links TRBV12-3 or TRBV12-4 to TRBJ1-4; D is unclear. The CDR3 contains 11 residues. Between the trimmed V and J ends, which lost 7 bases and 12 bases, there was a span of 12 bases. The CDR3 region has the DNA TGTGCCAGCACCAGAGACCGGGAACTGTTTTTT. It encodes CASTRDRELFF.

The CDR3 DNA reads TGTGCCAGCAGTTTAGGCAGGGAGGCCTATAATTCACCCCTCCACTTT. This codes for CASSLGREAYNSPLHF. This chain links TRBV27 with TRBJ1-6; the D gene is possibly TRBD1 (5 bases). The CDR3 contains 16 residues. V was shortened by 2 bases and J by 2 bases, with 10 bases between the two germline ends. Germline-derived CDR1 and CDR2 are MNHEY and SMNVEV (reference sequence).

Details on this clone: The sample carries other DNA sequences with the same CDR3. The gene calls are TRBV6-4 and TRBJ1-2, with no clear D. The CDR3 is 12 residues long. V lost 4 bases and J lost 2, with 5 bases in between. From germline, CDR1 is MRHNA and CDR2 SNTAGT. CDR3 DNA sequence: TGTGCCAGCAGTGCCGGGAACTATGGCTACACCTTC. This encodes CASSAGNYGYTF.

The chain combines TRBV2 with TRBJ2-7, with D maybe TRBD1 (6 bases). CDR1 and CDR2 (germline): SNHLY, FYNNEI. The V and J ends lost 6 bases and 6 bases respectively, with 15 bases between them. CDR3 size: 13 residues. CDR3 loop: CASSLPGVSEQYF. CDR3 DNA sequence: TGTGCCAGCAGCCTACCAGGGGTTAGCGAGCAGTACTTC.

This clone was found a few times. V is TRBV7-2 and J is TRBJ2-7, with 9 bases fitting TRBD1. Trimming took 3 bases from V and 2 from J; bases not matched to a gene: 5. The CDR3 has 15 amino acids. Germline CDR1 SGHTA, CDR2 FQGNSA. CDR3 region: CASSFATGGTYEQYF. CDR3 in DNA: TGTGCCAGCAGCTTTGCGACAGGGGGTACCTACGAGCAGTACTTC. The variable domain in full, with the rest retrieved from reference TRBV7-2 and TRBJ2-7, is GAGVSQSPSNKVTEKGKDVELRCDPISGHTALYWYRQSLGQGLEFLIYFQGNSAPDKSGLPSDRFSAERTGGSVSTLTIQRTQQEDSAVYLCASSFATGGTYEQYFGPGTRLTVT.

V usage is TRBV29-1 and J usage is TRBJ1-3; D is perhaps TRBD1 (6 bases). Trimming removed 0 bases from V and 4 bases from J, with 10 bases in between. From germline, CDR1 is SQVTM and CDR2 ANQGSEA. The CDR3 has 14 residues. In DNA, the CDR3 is TGCAGCGTTGAAGACGGGGGGCAAGGAAACACCATATATTTT. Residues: CSVEDGGQGNTIYF.

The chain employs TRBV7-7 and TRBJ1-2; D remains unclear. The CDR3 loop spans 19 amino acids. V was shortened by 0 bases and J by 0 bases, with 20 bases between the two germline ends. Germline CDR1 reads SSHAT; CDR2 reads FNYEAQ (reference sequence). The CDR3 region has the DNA TGTGCCAGCAGCTTAGCGCTAGGAACCTCCTCAAAAACTAACTATGGCTACACCTTC. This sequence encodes CASSLALGTSSKTNYGYTF.

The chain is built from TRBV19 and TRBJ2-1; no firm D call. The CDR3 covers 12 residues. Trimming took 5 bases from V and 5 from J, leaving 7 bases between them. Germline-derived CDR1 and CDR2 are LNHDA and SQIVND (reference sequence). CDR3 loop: CASSAQNNEQFF. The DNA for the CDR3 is TGTGCCAGTAGTGCACAAAACAATGAGCAGTTCTTC.

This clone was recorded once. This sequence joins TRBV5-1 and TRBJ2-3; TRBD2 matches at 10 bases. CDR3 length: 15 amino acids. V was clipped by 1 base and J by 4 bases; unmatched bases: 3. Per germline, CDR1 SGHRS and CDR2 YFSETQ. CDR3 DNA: TGCGCCAGCAGCTTGACTAGCGGGACGGCAGATACGCAGTATTTT. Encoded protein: CASSLTSGTADTQYF.

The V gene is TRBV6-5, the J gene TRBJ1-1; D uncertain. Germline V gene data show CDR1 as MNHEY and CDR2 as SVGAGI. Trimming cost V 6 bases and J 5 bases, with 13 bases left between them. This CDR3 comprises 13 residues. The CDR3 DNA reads TGTGCCAGCAGGCGGATTCTGTGGACTGAAGCTTTCTTT. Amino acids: CASRRILWTEAFF.

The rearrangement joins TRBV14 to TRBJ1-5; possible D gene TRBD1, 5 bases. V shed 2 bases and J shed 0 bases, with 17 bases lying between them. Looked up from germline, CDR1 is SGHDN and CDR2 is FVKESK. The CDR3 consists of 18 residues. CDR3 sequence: CASSQHRQGWNSNQPQHF. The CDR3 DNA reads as TGTGCCAGCAGCCAACATCGTCAGGGATGGAATAGCAATCAGCCCCAGCATTTT.

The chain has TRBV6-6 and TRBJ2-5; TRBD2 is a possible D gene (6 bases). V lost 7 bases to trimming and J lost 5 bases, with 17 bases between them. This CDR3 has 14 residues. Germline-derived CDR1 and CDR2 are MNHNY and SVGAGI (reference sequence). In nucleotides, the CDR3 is TGTGCCAGCATGGCTAGCGATAAGGGGGAGACCCAGTACTTC. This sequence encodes CASMASDKGETQYF.

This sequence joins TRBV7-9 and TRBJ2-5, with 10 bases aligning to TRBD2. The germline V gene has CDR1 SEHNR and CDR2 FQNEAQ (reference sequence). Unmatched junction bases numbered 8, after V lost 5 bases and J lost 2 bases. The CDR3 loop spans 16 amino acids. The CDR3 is CASSPGGAGGQETQYF. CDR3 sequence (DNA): TGTGCCAGCAGCCCCGGGGGAGCGGGGGGGCAAGAGACCCAGTACTTC.

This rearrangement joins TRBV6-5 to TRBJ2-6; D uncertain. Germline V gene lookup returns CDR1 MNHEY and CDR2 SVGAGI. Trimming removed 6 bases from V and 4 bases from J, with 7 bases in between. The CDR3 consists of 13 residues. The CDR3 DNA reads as TGTGCCAGCAGCAAAACAGGGGCCAACGTCCTGACTTTC. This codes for CASSKTGANVLTF.

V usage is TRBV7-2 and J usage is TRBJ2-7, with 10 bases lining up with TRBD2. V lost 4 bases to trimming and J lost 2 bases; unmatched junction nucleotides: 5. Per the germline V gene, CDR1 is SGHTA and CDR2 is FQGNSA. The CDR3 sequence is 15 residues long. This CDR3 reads CASSSLAGGAYEQYF. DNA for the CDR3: TGTGCCAGCAGCTCGTTAGCGGGGGGCGCCTACGAGCAGTACTTC.

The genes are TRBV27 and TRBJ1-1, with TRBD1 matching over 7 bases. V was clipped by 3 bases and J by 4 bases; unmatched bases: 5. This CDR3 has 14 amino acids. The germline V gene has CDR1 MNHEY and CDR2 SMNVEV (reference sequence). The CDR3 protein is CASSLWGQFTEAFF. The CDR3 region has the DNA TGTGCCAGCAGTTTGTGGGGACAGTTCACTGAAGCTTTCTTT.

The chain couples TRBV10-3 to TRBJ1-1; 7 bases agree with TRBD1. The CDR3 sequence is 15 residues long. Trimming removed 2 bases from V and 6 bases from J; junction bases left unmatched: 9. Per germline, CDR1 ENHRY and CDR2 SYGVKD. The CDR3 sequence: CAISELQGRKAEAFF. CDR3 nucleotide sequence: TGTGCCATCAGTGAGCTACAGGGGCGAAAGGCTGAAGCTTTCTTT.

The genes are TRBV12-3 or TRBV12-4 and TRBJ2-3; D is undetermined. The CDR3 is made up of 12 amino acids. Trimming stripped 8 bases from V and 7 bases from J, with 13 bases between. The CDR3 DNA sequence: TGTGCCAGCTGTCTAATGTCAAATACGCAGTATTTT. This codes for CASCLMSNTQYF.

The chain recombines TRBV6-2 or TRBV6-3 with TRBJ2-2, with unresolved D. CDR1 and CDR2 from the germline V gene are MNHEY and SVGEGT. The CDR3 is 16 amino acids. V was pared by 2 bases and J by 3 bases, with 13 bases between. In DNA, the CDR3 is TGTGCCAGCAGTTACGGGCCCCACTCGTACACCGGGGAGCTGTTTTTT. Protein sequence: CASSYGPHSYTGELFF.

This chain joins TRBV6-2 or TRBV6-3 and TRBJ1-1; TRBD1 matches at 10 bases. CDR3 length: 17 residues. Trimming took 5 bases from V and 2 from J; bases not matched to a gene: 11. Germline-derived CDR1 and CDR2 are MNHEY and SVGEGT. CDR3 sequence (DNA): TGTGCCAGCAGTACCCGGGACAGGGGTTTAGGAAACACTGAAGCTTTCTTT. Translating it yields CASSTRDRGLGNTEAFF.

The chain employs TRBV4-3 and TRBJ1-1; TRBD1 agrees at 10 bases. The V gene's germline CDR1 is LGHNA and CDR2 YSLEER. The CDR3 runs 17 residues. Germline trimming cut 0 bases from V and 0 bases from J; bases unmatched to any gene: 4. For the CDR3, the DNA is TGCGCCAGCAGCCAAGATCCAGGACAGGGGGTGAACACTGAAGCTTTCTTT. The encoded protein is CASSQDPGQGVNTEAFF.

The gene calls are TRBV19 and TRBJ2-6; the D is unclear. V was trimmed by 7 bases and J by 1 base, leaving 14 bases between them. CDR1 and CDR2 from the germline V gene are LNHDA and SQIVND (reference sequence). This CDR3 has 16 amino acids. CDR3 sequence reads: CASTFAPSSGANVLTF. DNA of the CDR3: TGTGCCAGTACCTTCGCTCCGAGTTCTGGGGCCAACGTCCTGACTTTC.